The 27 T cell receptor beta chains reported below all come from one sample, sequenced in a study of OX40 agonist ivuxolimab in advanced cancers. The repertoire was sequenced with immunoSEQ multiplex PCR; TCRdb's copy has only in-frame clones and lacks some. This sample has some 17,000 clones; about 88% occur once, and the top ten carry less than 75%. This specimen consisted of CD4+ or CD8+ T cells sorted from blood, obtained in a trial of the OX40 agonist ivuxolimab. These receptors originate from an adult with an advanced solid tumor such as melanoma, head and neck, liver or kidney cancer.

The CDR3 loop reads CASSLASGRSTDTQYF. The CDR3 DNA reads TGTGCCAGCAGCTTAGCTAGCGGGAGATCCACAGATACGCAGTATTTT. The genes are TRBV13 and TRBJ2-3; 10 nucleotides agree with TRBD2. The CDR3 runs to 16 residues. From germline, CDR1 is PRHDT and CDR2 FYEKMQ (reference sequence). Germline trimming cut 1 base from V and 2 bases from J; bases unmatched to any gene: 3.

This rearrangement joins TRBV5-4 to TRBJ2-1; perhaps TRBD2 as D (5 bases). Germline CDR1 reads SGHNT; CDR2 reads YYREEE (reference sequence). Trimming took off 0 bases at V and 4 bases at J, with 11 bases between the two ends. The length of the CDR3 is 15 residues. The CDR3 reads CASSLVGSGYNEQFF. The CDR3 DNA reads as TGTGCCAGCAGCTTGGTGGGATCGGGGTACAATGAGCAGTTCTTC.

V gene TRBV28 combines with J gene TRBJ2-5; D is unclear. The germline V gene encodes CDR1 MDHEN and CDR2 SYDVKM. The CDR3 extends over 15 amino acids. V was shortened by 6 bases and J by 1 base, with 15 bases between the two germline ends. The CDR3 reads CASRSSSGIQETQYF. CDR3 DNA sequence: TGTGCCAGCAGGTCCAGCAGTGGGATCCAAGAGACCCAGTACTTC.

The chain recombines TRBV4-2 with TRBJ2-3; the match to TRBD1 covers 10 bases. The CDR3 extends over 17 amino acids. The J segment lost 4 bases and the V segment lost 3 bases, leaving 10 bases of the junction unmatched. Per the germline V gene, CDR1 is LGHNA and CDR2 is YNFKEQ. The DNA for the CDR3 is TGTGCCAGCAGCCAGCCCCAAGACAGGGGGCGGGCAGATACGCAGTATTTT. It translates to CASSQPQDRGRADTQYF.

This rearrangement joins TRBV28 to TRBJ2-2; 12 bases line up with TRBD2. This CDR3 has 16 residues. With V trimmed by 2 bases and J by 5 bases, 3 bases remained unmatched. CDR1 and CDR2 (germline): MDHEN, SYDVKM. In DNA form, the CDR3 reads TGTGCCAGCAGTTTAAGTACTAGCGGGAGGACCGGGGAGCTGTTTTTT. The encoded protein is CASSLSTSGRTGELFF.

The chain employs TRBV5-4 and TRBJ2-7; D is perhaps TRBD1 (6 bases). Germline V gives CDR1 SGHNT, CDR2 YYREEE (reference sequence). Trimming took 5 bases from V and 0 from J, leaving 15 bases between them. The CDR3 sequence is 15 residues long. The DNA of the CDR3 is TGTGCCAGCAGTCTACCGGGACAAAGCTCCTACGAGCAGTACTTC. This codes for CASSLPGQSSYEQYF.

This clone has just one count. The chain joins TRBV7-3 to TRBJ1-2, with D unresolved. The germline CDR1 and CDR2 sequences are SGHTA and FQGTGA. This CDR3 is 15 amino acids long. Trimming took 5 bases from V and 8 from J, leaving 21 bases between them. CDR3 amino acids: CASSLSGNPPGGYTF. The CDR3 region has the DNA TGTGCCAGCAGCCTGTCGGGTAACCCTCCTGGAGGCTACACCTTC.

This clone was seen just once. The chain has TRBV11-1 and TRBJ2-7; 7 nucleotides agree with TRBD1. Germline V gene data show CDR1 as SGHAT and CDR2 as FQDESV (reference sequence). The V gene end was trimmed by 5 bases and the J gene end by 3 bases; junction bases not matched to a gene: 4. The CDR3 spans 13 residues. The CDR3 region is CASSQGTDYEQYF. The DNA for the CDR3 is TGTGCCAGCAGCCAAGGGACAGACTACGAGCAGTACTTC.

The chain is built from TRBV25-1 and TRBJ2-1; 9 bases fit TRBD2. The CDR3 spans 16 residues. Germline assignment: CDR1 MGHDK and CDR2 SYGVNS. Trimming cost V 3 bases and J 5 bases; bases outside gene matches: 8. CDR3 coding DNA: TGTGCCAGCAGTGATACGGGCGGGAGGGCCCACAATGAGCAGTTCTTC. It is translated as CASSDTGGRAHNEQFF. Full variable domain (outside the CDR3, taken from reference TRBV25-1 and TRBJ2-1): EADIYQTPRYLVIGTGKKITLECSQTMGHDKMYWYQQDPGMELHLIHYSYGVNSTEKGDLSSESTVSRIRTEHFPLTLESARPSHTSQYLCASSDTGGRAHNEQFFGPGTRLTVL.

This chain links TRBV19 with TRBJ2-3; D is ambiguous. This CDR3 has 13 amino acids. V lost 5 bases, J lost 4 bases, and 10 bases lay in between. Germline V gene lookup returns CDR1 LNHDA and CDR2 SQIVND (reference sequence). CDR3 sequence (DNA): TGTGCCAGTAGTTGGGCCCGTGCAGATACGCAGTATTTT. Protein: CASSWARADTQYF.

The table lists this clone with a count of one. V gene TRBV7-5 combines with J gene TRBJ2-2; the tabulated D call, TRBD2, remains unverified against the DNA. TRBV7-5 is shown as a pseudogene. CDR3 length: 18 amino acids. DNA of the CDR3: TGTGTCAGAAGCTTAGTAATAGGTCTAGCGGCGAACACCGGGGAGCTGTTTTTT. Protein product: CVRSLVIGLAANTGELFF.

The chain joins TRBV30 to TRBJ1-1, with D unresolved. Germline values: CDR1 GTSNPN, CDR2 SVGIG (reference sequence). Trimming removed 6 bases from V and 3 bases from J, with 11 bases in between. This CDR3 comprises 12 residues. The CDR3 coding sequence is TGTGCCTGTCCAGGCGGGGACACTGAAGCTTTCTTT. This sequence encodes CACPGGDTEAFF. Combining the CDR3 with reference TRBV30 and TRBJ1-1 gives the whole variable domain SQTIHQWPATLVQPVGSPLSLECTVEGTSNPNLYWYRQAAGRGLQLLFYSVGIGQISSEVPQNLSASRPQDRQFILSSKKLLLSDSGFYLCACPGGDTEAFFGQGTRLTVV.

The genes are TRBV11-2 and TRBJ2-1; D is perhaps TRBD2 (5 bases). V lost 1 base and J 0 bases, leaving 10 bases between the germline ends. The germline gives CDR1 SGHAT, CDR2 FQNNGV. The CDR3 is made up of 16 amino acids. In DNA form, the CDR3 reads TGTGCCAGCAGCTTAGCAGCGGTGAGCTCCTACAATGAGCAGTTCTTC. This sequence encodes CASSLAAVSSYNEQFF.

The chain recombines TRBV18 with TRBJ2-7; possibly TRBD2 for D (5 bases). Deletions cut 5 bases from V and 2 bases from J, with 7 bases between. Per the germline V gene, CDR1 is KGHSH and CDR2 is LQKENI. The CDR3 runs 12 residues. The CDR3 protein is CASSGEPYEQYF. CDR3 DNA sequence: TGTGCCAGCTCAGGGGAGCCCTACGAGCAGTACTTC.

CDR3 in amino acids: CASSDGSVGGYTF. For the CDR3, the DNA is TGTGCCAGCAGTGACGGTTCCGTCGGGGGCTACACCTTC. The chain employs TRBV6-6 and TRBJ1-2, with D hard to call. Germline values: CDR1 MNHNY, CDR2 SVGAGI (reference sequence). Trimming removed 5 bases at V and 8 bases at J, with 15 bases between. CDR3 length: 13 amino acids.

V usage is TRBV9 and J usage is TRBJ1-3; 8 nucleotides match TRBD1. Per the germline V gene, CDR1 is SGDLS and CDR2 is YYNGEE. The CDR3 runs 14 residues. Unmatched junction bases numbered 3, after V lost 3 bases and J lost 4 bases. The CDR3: CASSGTGLGNTIYF. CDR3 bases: TGTGCCAGCAGCGGGACAGGGTTGGGAAACACCATATATTTT.

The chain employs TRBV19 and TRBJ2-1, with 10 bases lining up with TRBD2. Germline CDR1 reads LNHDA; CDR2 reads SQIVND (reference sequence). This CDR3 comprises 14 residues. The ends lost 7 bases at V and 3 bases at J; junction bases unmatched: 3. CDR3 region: CASTWTSGYNEQFF. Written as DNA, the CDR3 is TGTGCCAGTACTTGGACTAGCGGCTACAATGAGCAGTTCTTC.

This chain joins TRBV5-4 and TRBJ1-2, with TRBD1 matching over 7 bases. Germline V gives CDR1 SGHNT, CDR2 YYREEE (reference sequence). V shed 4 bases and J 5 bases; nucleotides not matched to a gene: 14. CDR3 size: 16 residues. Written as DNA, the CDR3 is TGTGCCAGCAGCAGACCTAATGACAGGGTATCGTATGGCTACACCTTC. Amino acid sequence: CASSRPNDRVSYGYTF. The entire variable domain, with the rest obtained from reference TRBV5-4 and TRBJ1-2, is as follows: ETGVTQSPTHLIKTRGQQVTLRCSSQSGHNTVSWYQQALGQGPQFIFQYYREEENGRGNFPPRFSGLQFPNYSSELNVNALELDDSALYLCASSRPNDRVSYGYTFGSGTRLTVV.

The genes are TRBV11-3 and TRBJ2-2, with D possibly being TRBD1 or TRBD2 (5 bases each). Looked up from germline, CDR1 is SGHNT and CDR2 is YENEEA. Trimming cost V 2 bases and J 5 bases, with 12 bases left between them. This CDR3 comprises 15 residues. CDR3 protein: CASSLRGRGTGELFF. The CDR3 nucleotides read TGTGCCAGCAGCTTACGGGGCCGAGGGACCGGGGAGCTGTTTTTT. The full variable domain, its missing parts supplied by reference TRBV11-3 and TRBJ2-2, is EAGVVQSPRYKIIEKKQPVAFWCNPISGHNTLYWYLQNLGQGPELLIRYENEEAVDDSQLPKDRFSAERLKGVDSTLKIQPAELGDSAVYLCASSLRGRGTGELFFGEGSRLTVL.

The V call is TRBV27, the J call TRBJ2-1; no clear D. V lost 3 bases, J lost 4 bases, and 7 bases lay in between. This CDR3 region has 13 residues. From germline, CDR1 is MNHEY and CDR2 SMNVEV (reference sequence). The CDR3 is CASSLEPYNEQFF. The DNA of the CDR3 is TGTGCCAGCAGTTTGGAGCCATACAATGAGCAGTTCTTC.

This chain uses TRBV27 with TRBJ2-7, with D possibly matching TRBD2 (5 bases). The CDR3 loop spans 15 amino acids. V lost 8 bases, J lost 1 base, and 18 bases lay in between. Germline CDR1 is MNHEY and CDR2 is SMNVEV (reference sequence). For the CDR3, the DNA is TGTGCCAGCCACTCCGGGGATGTTCGGTCCTACGAGCAGTACTTC. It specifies CASHSGDVRSYEQYF.

CDR3 loop: CSVERGVDSYEQYF. The CDR3 DNA follows: TGCAGCGTTGAACGAGGGGTCGACTCCTACGAGCAGTACTTC. The genes are TRBV29-1 and TRBJ2-7, with D perhaps assigned TRBD1 or TRBD2 (5 bases each). The CDR3 length is 14 residues. Trimming shortened V by 2 bases and J by 0 bases, and 11 bases separated the two germline ends. Germline V gives CDR1 SQVTM, CDR2 ANQGSEA.

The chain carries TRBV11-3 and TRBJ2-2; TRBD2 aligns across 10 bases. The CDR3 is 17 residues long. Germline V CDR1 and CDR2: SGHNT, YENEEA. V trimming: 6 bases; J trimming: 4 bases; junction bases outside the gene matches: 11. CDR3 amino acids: CASRRVLAGEGTGELFF. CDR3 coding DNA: TGTGCCAGCAGACGTGTCCTAGCGGGAGAGGGCACCGGGGAGCTGTTTTTT.

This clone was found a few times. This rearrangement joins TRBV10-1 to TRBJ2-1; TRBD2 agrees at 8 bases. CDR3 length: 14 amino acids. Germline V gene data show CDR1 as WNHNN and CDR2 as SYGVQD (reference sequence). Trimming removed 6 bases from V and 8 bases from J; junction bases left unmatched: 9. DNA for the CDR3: TGCGCCAGCAGCAACGGGGGGGACCGGGATGAGCAGTTCTTC. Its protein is CASSNGGDRDEQFF.

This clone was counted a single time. Written as DNA, the CDR3 is TGTGCCAGCAGCTTATTTAGGGGAACTGAAGCTTTCTTT. It translates to CASSLFRGTEAFF. The chain recombines TRBV11-2 with TRBJ1-1; maybe TRBD1 (5 bases). Looked up from germline, CDR1 is SGHAT and CDR2 is FQNNGV. The CDR3 spans 13 residues. Trimming left V 2 bases short and J 5 bases short, with 9 bases between. The full variable domain, its missing parts supplied by reference TRBV11-2 and TRBJ1-1, is EAGVAQSPRYKIIEKRQSVAFWCNPISGHATLYWYQQILGQGPKLLIQFQNNGVVDDSQLPKDRFSAERLKGVDSTLKIQPAKLEDSAVYLCASSLFRGTEAFFGQGTRLTVV.

The DNA for the CDR3 is TGCGCCAGCAGCCTGGGGACAGGGACGGATCAGCCCCAGCATTTT. Protein product: CASSLGTGTDQPQHF. The V and J genes are TRBV4-3 and TRBJ1-5; 9 bases fit TRBD1. The CDR3 consists of 15 residues. Per germline, CDR1 LGHNA and CDR2 YSLEER. The V gene end was trimmed by 4 bases and the J gene end by 5 bases; junction bases not matched to a gene: 6.

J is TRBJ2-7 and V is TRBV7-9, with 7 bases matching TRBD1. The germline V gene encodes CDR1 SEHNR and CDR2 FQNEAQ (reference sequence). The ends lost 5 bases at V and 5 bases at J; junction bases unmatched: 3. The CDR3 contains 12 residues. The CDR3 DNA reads TGTGCCAGCAGCCGAGACAGGGACGAGCAGTACTTC. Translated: CASSRDRDEQYF.